A selection of T cell receptor delta chains follows, all from one sample in a study of gamma-delta chains in newborns, infants, children. TCRdb reanalysed the reads via CATT. The repertoire holds fewer than 8,500 delta-chain clones, with 1.6% as singletons. The sequenced sample consisted of blood. The receptors shown here come from a child who was a newborn, infant or young child, either healthy, febrile or measles-vaccinated (not recorded which). CDR3s include the opening cysteine and the closing phenylalanine or tryptophan. A D gene is named only where the DNA matches it firmly. Size tells how often a clone was seen (once, few, many) or the class of an expanded clone, and some rows leave it out.

d_gene: TRDD3; v_gene: TRDV2; abundance: -; j_gene: TRDJ3; CDR3nt: TGTGCCTGCGACACCTTCTGGGGCACTGGGGGGCATAGCTCCTGGGACACCCGACAGATGTTTTTC; CDR3aa: CACDTFWGTGGHSSWDTRQMFF
d_gene: TRDD3; v_gene: TRDV2; abundance: medium-sized; j_gene: TRDJ1; CDR3nt: TGTGCCTGTGACCCCCGTACGCGGGGGATACACGGAGCGTATAAACTCATCTTT; CDR3aa: CACDPRTRGIHGAYKLIF
d_gene: TRDD3; v_gene: TRDV1; abundance: medium-sized; j_gene: TRDJ2; CDR3nt: TGTGCTCTTGGGGAAGGAATGCATCTCCAAATTGGGGGATACGCTTTGACAGCACAACTCTTCTTT; CDR3aa: CALGEGMHLQIGGYALTAQLFF
d_gene: TRDD3; v_gene: TRDV1; abundance: medium-sized; j_gene: TRDJ1; CDR3nt: TGTGCTCTTGGGGAACGGGGGAGTGGGGGATATTCCGGTAAACTCATCTTT; CDR3aa: CALGERGSGGYSGKLIF
d_gene: TRDD2; v_gene: TRDV1; abundance: few; j_gene: TRDJ1; CDR3nt: TGTGCTCTTGGGGACCCTTCCTACGGCATGGGGGACCTCACCGATGAACTCATCTTT; CDR3aa: CALGDPSYGMGDLTDELIF
d_gene: TRDD3; v_gene: TRDV2; abundance: medium-sized; j_gene: TRDJ3; CDR3nt: TGTGCCTGTGACCCTAGACTTGTACTGGGGGATGTCTCCTGGGACACCCGACAGATGTTTTTC; CDR3aa: CACDPRLVLGDVSWDTRQMFF
d_gene: TRDD3; v_gene: TRDV1; abundance: few; j_gene: TRDJ1; CDR3nt: TGTGCTCTTGGGGGGGCTTGGCCCTCTTTAAACTGGGGGATACGCGAGACCGATAAACTCATCTTT; CDR3aa: CALGGAWPSLNWGIRETDKLIF
d_gene: TRDD2; v_gene: TRDV1; abundance: -; j_gene: TRDJ3; CDR3nt: TGTGCTCTTGGGGACTGCTGGCCTTCCTACGATCGTACTGCCGCCTGGGACACCCGACAGATGTTTTTC; CDR3aa: CALGDCWPSYDRTAAWDTRQMFF
d_gene: TRDD3; v_gene: TRDV1; abundance: medium-sized; j_gene: TRDJ1; CDR3nt: TGTGCTCTTGGGGGCCGGGCTTGTAATTCCTACGTCCTCTGGGGGATAACTGATAAACTCATCTTT; CDR3aa: CALGGRACNSYVLWGITDKLIF
d_gene: -; v_gene: TRDV1; abundance: medium-sized; j_gene: TRDJ1; CDR3nt: TGTGCTCTGACGCGAATCGTTCCTTTACTGGGATACACCGATAAACTCATCTTT; CDR3aa: CALTRIVPLLGYTDKLIF
d_gene: -; v_gene: TRDV1; abundance: medium-sized; j_gene: TRDJ1; CDR3nt: TGTGCTCTTGGGGAACTTTTGACACTAAGGACAACTCCTTACACCGATAAACTCATCTTT; CDR3aa: CALGELLTLRTTPYTDKLIF
d_gene: -; v_gene: TRDV1; abundance: medium-sized; j_gene: TRDJ1; CDR3nt: TGTGCTCTTGGGGAACTCCCTCTGTACACCGATAAACTCATCTTT; CDR3aa: CALGELPLYTDKLIF
d_gene: TRDD2; v_gene: TRDV1; abundance: medium-sized; j_gene: TRDJ1; CDR3nt: TGTGCTCTTGGGGGTGGCATTCCTACCCTTTCGTACACCGATAAACTCATCTTT; CDR3aa: CALGGGIPTLSYTDKLIF
d_gene: TRDD3; v_gene: TRDV1; abundance: few; j_gene: TRDJ1; CDR3nt: TGTGCTCTTGGGACTTCCCGCTTTGGACTGGGGGTCCTGGAGGACACCGATAAACTCATCTTT; CDR3aa: CALGTSRFGLGVLEDTDKLIF
d_gene: TRDD3; v_gene: TRDV1; abundance: few; j_gene: TRDJ1; CDR3nt: TGTGCTCTTGGGAACATACCTGGGGGATACTTCGATAAACTCATCTTT; CDR3aa: CALGNIPGGYFDKLIF
d_gene: -; v_gene: TRDV2; abundance: medium-sized; j_gene: TRDJ1; CDR3nt: TGTGCCTGTGACACCGGGAGGGATTTTATCGATAAACTCATCTTT; CDR3aa: CACDTGRDFIDKLIF
d_gene: TRDD3; v_gene: TRDV2; abundance: -; j_gene: TRDJ3; CDR3nt: TGTGCCTGTGACATACTGGGGGATACGCCCTGGGACACCCGACAGATGTTTTTC; CDR3aa: CACDILGDTPWDTRQMFF
d_gene: TRDD3; v_gene: TRDV1; abundance: few; j_gene: TRDJ1; CDR3nt: TGTGCTCTTGGGGAATTTCAACCCCCTTGGCCTTCCGCCGTCTACTGGGGGATAAGTGACTATAAACTCATCTTT; CDR3aa: CALGEFQPPWPSAVYWGISDYKLIF
d_gene: -; v_gene: TRDV1; abundance: medium-sized; j_gene: TRDJ1; CDR3nt: TGTGCTCTTGGGGAATGGGGAAGTCGGGGACCCGATAAACTCATCTTT; CDR3aa: CALGEWGSRGPDKLIF
d_gene: TRDD3; v_gene: TRDV1; abundance: -; j_gene: TRDJ1; CDR3nt: TGTGCTCTTGGGACCCTAGGTAGTTTTTCCCTACGGACACTGGGGGATACAGAGGCCGATAAACTCATCTTT; CDR3aa: CALGTLGSFSLRTLGDTEADKLIF
d_gene: TRDD3; v_gene: TRDV3; abundance: medium-sized; j_gene: TRDJ2; CDR3nt: TGTGCCTTTAGGGTACCTTCCCGGATGGGGGATACTTCGACAGCACAACTCTTCTTT; CDR3aa: CAFRVPSRMGDTSTAQLFF
d_gene: TRDD3; v_gene: TRDV1; abundance: -; j_gene: TRDJ1; CDR3nt: TGTGCTCTTGGGTACATTCCTCCTACTGGGGGTTCCAACACCGATAAACTCATCTTT; CDR3aa: CALGYIPPTGGSNTDKLIF
d_gene: TRDD2; v_gene: TRDV1; abundance: medium-sized; j_gene: TRDJ1; CDR3nt: TGTGCTCTTGGGGAACTCGGGCTTCCTACGAGTCCGGGACCCAAATACACCGATAAACTCATCTTT; CDR3aa: CALGELGLPTSPGPKYTDKLIF
d_gene: -; v_gene: TRDV1; abundance: many; j_gene: TRDJ1; CDR3nt: TGTGCTCTTGGGGAACTAGTTCTTATTCTCCGGCCCAAGTACACCGATAAACTCATCTTT; CDR3aa: CALGELVLILRPKYTDKLIF
d_gene: -; v_gene: TRDV1; abundance: medium-sized; j_gene: TRDJ1; CDR3nt: TGTGCTCTTGGGCCCCACGTGGAAGACGATAAACTCATCTTT; CDR3aa: CALGPHVEDDKLIF
d_gene: -; v_gene: TRDV1; abundance: few; j_gene: TRDJ1; CDR3nt: TGTGCTCTTGGCTCAAGGGACCCCGGTCTTAAACCCATCTTT; CDR3aa: CALGSRDPGLKPIF
d_gene: -; v_gene: TRDV2; abundance: medium-sized; j_gene: TRDJ3; CDR3nt: TGTGCCTGTGACGGCGTACTGGGCACCTGGGACACCCGACAGATGTTTTTC; CDR3aa: CACDGVLGTWDTRQMFF
d_gene: -; v_gene: TRDV1; abundance: medium-sized; j_gene: TRDJ1; CDR3nt: -; CDR3aa: CALGDWASYWPWVTDKLIF
d_gene: -; v_gene: TRDV1; abundance: few; j_gene: TRDJ1; CDR3nt: TGTGCTCTTGGGGAACTAGACTGCCCCCTGGGGCCAACCCAGCGGGCAACCGATAAACTCATCTTT; CDR3aa: CALGELDCPLGPTQRATDKLIF
d_gene: TRDD3; v_gene: TRDV3; abundance: -; j_gene: TRDJ1; CDR3nt: TGTGCCTTTTCGTCCGTCGTACTGGGGGATACGCGTGGTACCGATAAACTCATCTTT; CDR3aa: CAFSSVVLGDTRGTDKLIF
d_gene: -; v_gene: TRDV1; abundance: medium-sized; j_gene: TRDJ1; CDR3nt: TGTGCTCTTGGGGAACTGTCCTATCCTGTCCGACTACATACGTACACCGATAAACTCATCTTT; CDR3aa: CALGELSYPVRLHTYTDKLIF
d_gene: -; v_gene: TRDV1; abundance: -; j_gene: TRDJ1; CDR3nt: TGTGCTCTTGGGGAAAGTTGGGTTCCTACCGACTGGGGAAGGTACACCGATAAACCCATCTTC; CDR3aa: CALGESWVPTDWGRYTDKPIF
d_gene: TRDD3; v_gene: TRDV2; abundance: medium-sized; j_gene: TRDJ3; CDR3nt: TGTGCCTGTGACACCGAGTTTTCACGACTGGGGGATACGCGGGACACCCGACAGATGTTTTTC; CDR3aa: CACDTEFSRLGDTRDTRQMFF
d_gene: TRDD3; v_gene: TRDV1; abundance: medium-sized; j_gene: TRDJ2; CDR3nt: TGTGCTCTTGGGGAAGGGGGATACGTGACAGCACAACTCTTCTTT; CDR3aa: CALGEGGYVTAQLFF
d_gene: TRDD3; v_gene: TRDV1; abundance: medium-sized; j_gene: TRDJ2; CDR3nt: TGTGCTCTTGGGGAACGACGTTTCTCCGGGGATACGAATCAAGCTTTGACAGCACAACTCTTCTTT; CDR3aa: CALGERRFSGDTNQALTAQLFF
d_gene: TRDD3; v_gene: TRDV1; abundance: many; j_gene: TRDJ1; CDR3nt: TGTGCTCTTGGGGAACTCCGTGGGTTACGGGGATACGCTGTGTACACCGATAAACTCATCTTT; CDR3aa: CALGELRGLRGYAVYTDKLIF
d_gene: TRDD3; v_gene: TRDV1; abundance: medium-sized; j_gene: TRDJ1; CDR3nt: TGTGCTCTTGGGGAACGGGGGCCTTCTTTTACTGGGGGATACACCGATAAACTCATCTTT; CDR3aa: CALGERGPSFTGGYTDKLIF
d_gene: -; v_gene: TRDV1; abundance: -; j_gene: TRDJ1; CDR3nt: TGTGCTCTTGGGGAACTAGTTCCTGCCGGGGGACCGTACACCGATAAACTCATCTTT; CDR3aa: CALGELVPAGGPYTDKLIF
d_gene: -; v_gene: TRDV1; abundance: few; j_gene: TRDJ3; CDR3nt: TGTGCTCTTGGGGAACTCCTACGTCTTGAGGGAGGGGACACCCGACAGATGTTCTTC; CDR3aa: CALGELLRLEGGDTRQMFF
d_gene: TRDD3; v_gene: TRDV1; abundance: medium-sized; j_gene: TRDJ1; CDR3nt: TGTGCTCTTGGGGAATCTACGCGAGGGGGATACACCGATAAACTCATCTTT; CDR3aa: CALGESTRGGYTDKLIF
d_gene: TRDD3; v_gene: TRDV1; abundance: medium-sized; j_gene: TRDJ1; CDR3nt: TGTGCTCTTGGGGACGGAGGATCTGGGGGATACAAGGGGACCGATAAACTCATCTTT; CDR3aa: CALGDGGSGGYKGTDKLIF
d_gene: TRDD3; v_gene: TRDV1; abundance: -; j_gene: TRDJ1; CDR3nt: TGTGCTCTTGGGGAACGCTCCCTGTACTGGGGGATACCTGATAAACTCATCTTT; CDR3aa: CALGERSLYWGIPDKLIF
d_gene: -; v_gene: TRDV1; abundance: medium-sized; j_gene: TRDJ1; CDR3nt: TGTGCTCTTGGGGAAATATCCCTACTGGGACGTAAACTCATCTTT; CDR3aa: CALGEISLLGRKLIF
d_gene: TRDD3; v_gene: TRDV2; abundance: medium-sized; j_gene: TRDJ3; CDR3nt: TGTGCCTGTGACACCGGTTGGGGGATAAATCTTTCCTGGGACACCCGACAGATGTTTTTC; CDR3aa: CACDTGWGINLSWDTRQMFF
d_gene: TRDD3; v_gene: TRDV1; abundance: few; j_gene: TRDJ1; CDR3nt: TGTGCTCTTGGGGGACTAGGGCTACACCTCATTCTACTGGGGGATACGCATCGTAGACCCTGGGACACCGATAAACTCACCTTT; CDR3aa: CALGGLGLHLILLGDTHRRPWDTDKLTF
d_gene: -; v_gene: TRDV1; abundance: -; j_gene: TRDJ1; CDR3nt: TGTGCTCTTGGGGCGGGCACGCCTTCTTCCTGTGGGGGCCGGATAAACACCGATAAACTCATCTTT; CDR3aa: CALGAGTPSSCGGRINTDKLIF
d_gene: TRDD3; v_gene: TRDV1; abundance: -; j_gene: TRDJ1; CDR3nt: TGTGCTCTTGGGGAACTCTTCCCTACTGGGGGAACGTACACCGATAAACTCATCTTT; CDR3aa: CALGELFPTGGTYTDKLIF
d_gene: TRDD3; v_gene: TRDV2; abundance: few; j_gene: TRDJ2; CDR3nt: TGTGCCTGTGACATACTGGGGGAAGCTTTGACAGCACAACTCTTCTTT; CDR3aa: CACDILGEALTAQLFF
d_gene: TRDD3; v_gene: TRDV1; abundance: -; j_gene: TRDJ1; CDR3nt: TGTGCTCTTGGGGAAGTCTTTCCTCGGTGGGTGGGGGATTCGACTCATCCCGATAAACTCATCTTT; CDR3aa: CALGEVFPRWVGDSTHPDKLIF
d_gene: TRDD3; v_gene: TRDV1; abundance: -; j_gene: TRDJ1; CDR3nt: TGTGCTCTTGGGGAACTAAGGGCGCCCAGGGCTGGGGGGTGCGATAAACTCATCTTT; CDR3aa: CALGELRAPRAGGCDKLIF
d_gene: TRDD3; v_gene: TRDV1; abundance: -; j_gene: TRDJ1; CDR3nt: TGTGCTCTTGGGGAACTTCGCCAAGGGGGATCTCCGTACACCGATAAACTCATCTTT; CDR3aa: CALGELRQGGSPYTDKLIF
d_gene: TRDD3; v_gene: TRDV1; abundance: -; j_gene: TRDJ1; CDR3nt: TGTGCTCTTGGGGAAATTCCTCTACGGCGTACTGGGGGATTGCTGCCCGATAAACCCATCTTT; CDR3aa: CALGEIPLRRTGGLLPDKPIF
d_gene: TRDD3; v_gene: TRDV3; abundance: medium-sized; j_gene: TRDJ1; CDR3nt: TGTGCCTTTCGGGCGTACTGGGGGATACGAGTGTACACCGATAAACTCATCTTT; CDR3aa: CAFRAYWGIRVYTDKLIF